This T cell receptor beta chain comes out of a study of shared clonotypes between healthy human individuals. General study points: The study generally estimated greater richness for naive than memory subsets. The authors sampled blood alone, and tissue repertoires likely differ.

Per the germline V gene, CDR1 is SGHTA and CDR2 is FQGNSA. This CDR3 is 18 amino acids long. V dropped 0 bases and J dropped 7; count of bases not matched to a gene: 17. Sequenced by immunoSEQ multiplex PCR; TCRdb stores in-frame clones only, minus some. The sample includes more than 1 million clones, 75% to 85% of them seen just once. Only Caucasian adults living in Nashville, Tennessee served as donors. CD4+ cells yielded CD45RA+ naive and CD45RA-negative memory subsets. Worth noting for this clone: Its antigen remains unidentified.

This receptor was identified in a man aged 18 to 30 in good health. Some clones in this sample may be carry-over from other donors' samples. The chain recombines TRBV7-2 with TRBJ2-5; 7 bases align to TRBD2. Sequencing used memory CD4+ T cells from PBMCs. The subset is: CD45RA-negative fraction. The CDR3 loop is CASSLALGASGARATQYF. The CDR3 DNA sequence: TGTGCCAGCAGCTTAGCTCTTGGGGCTAGCGGTGCGAGGGCGACCCAGTACTTC.